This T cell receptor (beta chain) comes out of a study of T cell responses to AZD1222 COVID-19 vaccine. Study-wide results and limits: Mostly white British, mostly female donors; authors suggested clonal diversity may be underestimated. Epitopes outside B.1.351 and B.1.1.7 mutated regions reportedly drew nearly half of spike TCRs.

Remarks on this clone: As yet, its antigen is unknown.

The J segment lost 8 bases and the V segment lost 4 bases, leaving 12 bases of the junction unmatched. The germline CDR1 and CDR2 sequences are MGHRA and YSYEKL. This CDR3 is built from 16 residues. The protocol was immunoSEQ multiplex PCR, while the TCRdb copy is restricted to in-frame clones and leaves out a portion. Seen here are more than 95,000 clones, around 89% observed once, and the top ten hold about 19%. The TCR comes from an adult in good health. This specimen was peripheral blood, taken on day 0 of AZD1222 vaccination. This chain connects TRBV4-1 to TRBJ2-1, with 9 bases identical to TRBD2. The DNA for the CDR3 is TGCGCCAGCAGCCCTTATAGCGGGGGTTCTTTGTATGAGCAGTTCTTC. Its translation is CASSPYSGGSLYEQFF.